Below, 11 T cell receptor beta chains from the same sample are listed, as sequenced in a study of cytomegalovirus exposure and HLA in healthy donors. The PCR ran on 60 Vbeta and 13 Jbeta primers. The method was immunoSEQ multiplex PCR; TCRdb's version includes in-frame clones alone and lacks a portion of them. The sample has 70,000 to 95,000 clones, roughly 83% seen once; the top ten hold roughly 15%. Sequenced: PBMCs. Receptors were obtained from a middle-aged woman in good health and CMV-seropositive.

The rearrangement uses TRBV15 and TRBJ2-2, with 9 bases identical to TRBD1. The ends lost 5 bases at V and 7 bases at J; junction bases unmatched: 8. The CDR3 extends over 15 amino acids. The germline gives CDR1 LNHNV, CDR2 YYDKDF (reference sequence). The CDR3 DNA reads as TGTGCCACCAGCGTGGACAGGGGAGGCGTCGGGGAGCTGTTTTTT. Its translation: CATSVDRGGVGELFF.

V gene TRBV5-4 combines with J gene TRBJ2-1; TRBD2 agrees at 10 bases. The V segment lost 1 base and the J segment 2 bases; nucleotides outside the gene matches: 6. The CDR3 covers 17 residues. From germline, CDR1 is SGHNT and CDR2 YYREEE (reference sequence). The DNA for the CDR3 is TGTGCCAGCAGCTTGTATGGTGGGACTAGCGCCTACAATGAGCAGTTCTTC. Residues: CASSLYGGTSAYNEQFF.

This rearrangement joins TRBV28 to TRBJ1-2; 11 nucleotides align to TRBD1. The germline CDR1 and CDR2 sequences are MDHEN and SYDVKM. The CDR3 sequence is 14 residues long. After removal of 6 bases from V and 7 bases from J, the junction contained 7 bases not matched to a gene. The CDR3 DNA reads as TGTGCCAGCAGGACCGGGACAGGGGGAGGTGGCTACACCTTC. It specifies CASRTGTGGGGYTF.

The chain employs TRBV25-1 and TRBJ1-2; 9 positions match TRBD1. The CDR3 sequence is 15 residues long. The junction had 9 bases not matched to a gene; V was cut back by 3 bases and J by 7 bases. Germline V CDR1 and CDR2: MGHDK, SYGVNS. The CDR3 DNA sequence: TGTGCCAGCAGTGACCGGGACAGGGTTTCTGGTGGCTACACCTTC. Translation gives CASSDRDRVSGGYTF.

V usage is TRBV10-2 and J usage is TRBJ1-5; D gene uncertain. The CDR3 spans 14 residues. CDR1 and CDR2 from the germline V gene are WSHSY and SAAADI. Trimming took 3 bases from V and 6 from J, leaving 12 bases between them. The CDR3 region has the DNA TGCGCCAGCAGTGAAGGAGGGAACGGTCAGCCCCAGCATTTT. As protein: CASSEGGNGQPQHF.

The chain is built from TRBV7-9 and TRBJ2-1; 16 nucleotides align to TRBD2. This CDR3 has 17 amino acids. Germline V gives CDR1 SEHNR, CDR2 FQNEAQ (reference sequence). With 5 bases clipped from V and 10 bases from J, the junction kept 11 bases outside the gene matches. CDR3 loop: CASSPGGTSGRGWEQFF. CDR3 nucleotides: TGTGCCAGCAGCCCGGGGGGGACTAGCGGGAGGGGTTGGGAGCAGTTCTTC.

The genes are TRBV27 and TRBJ1-5; D gene ambiguous. V was cut by 3 bases and J by 9 bases, with 15 bases left in between. The CDR3 covers 14 residues. Germline V gives CDR1 MNHEY, CDR2 SMNVEV (reference sequence). CDR3 coding DNA: TGTGCCAGCAGTTTTAGCCCCCAGCGATGGCCCCAGCATTTT. Protein: CASSFSPQRWPQHF.

V and J are TRBV6-1 and TRBJ2-2, with D perhaps TRBD1 (6 bases). The CDR3 loop spans 16 amino acids. The germline V gene has CDR1 MNHNS and CDR2 SASEGT. The V end lost 4 bases, the J end lost 4 bases, and 16 bases lay between the germline ends. The CDR3 coding sequence is TGTGCCAGCAGTGCCCTTAGGACAGTTTCCACCGGGGAGCTGTTTTTT. It translates to CASSALRTVSTGELFF.

The chain carries TRBV18 and TRBJ1-2, with D perhaps matching TRBD1 (6 bases). Trimming removed 2 bases at V and 5 bases at J, with 9 bases between. CDR1 and CDR2 from the germline V gene are KGHSH and LQKENI. The CDR3 length is 13 residues. The CDR3 bases are TGTGCCAGCTCACCAGGACAGCTGTATGGCTACACCTTC. Translating it yields CASSPGQLYGYTF.

The chain couples TRBV28 to TRBJ1-4; 9 nucleotides align to TRBD1. The CDR3 consists of 14 residues. The ends lost 7 bases at V and 8 bases at J; junction bases unmatched: 8. Germline V gene data show CDR1 as MDHEN and CDR2 as SYDVKM. Written as DNA, the CDR3 is TGTGCCAGCACATCACAGGGGGCGAAGGAAAAACTGTTTTTT. This sequence encodes CASTSQGAKEKLFF.

The CDR3 region has the DNA TGTGCCAGCAGCTTAGGGACTTCCCCGGGGACTCAAGAGACCCAGTACTTC. It codes for CASSLGTSPGTQETQYF. The chain links TRBV5-8 to TRBJ2-5, with D perhaps TRBD2 (6 bases). V lost 2 bases to trimming and J lost 2 bases, with 19 bases between them. This CDR3 has 17 residues. Germline assignment: CDR1 SGHTS and CDR2 YDEGEE.